This passage covers 18 T cell receptor beta chains from one sample sequenced in a study of CD8+ T cells in alopecia areata. Investigators isolated RNA and reverse transcribed it into cDNA to act as the sequencing template. The protocol was immunoSEQ multiplex PCR, while the TCRdb copy is restricted to in-frame clones and leaves out a portion. The repertoire holds 65,000 to 75,000 clones, with 40% to 50% as singletons. The starting material was CD8+ T cells sorted from blood, obtained at week 0. The receptors were gathered from a human donor with alopecia areata.

The chain links TRBV27 to TRBJ2-3; no clear D. The CDR3 is 13 amino acids. The V end was cut by 4 bases, the J end by 1 base, with 6 bases between. Germline-derived CDR1 and CDR2 are MNHEY and SMNVEV (reference sequence). The CDR3 here is CASSYGGTDTQYF. In DNA, the CDR3 is TGTGCCAGCAGTTACGGAGGCACAGATACGCAGTATTTT.

This chain uses TRBV9 with TRBJ2-1; weak D call: TRBD2 (5 bases). The CDR3 covers 16 residues. V lost 5 bases, J lost 0 bases, and 15 bases lay in between. Germline-derived CDR1 and CDR2 are SGDLS and YYNGEE. CDR3 protein: CASSATMGSSYNEQFF. In DNA form, the CDR3 reads TGTGCCAGCAGTGCCACAATGGGGAGCTCCTACAATGAGCAGTTCTTC.

This clone occurred a few times. The chain joins TRBV19 to TRBJ1-1; tentative D call: TRBD1 (6 bases). This CDR3 is 18 amino acids long. CDR1 is LNHDA and CDR2 is SQIVND in the germline V gene (reference sequence). V lost 0 bases to trimming and J lost 1 base, with 18 bases between them. CDR3 in amino acids: CASSIETLSRGANTEAFF. CDR3 DNA: TGTGCCAGTAGTATAGAAACCTTATCCAGGGGAGCGAACACTGAAGCTTTCTTT. The full variable domain, completed using reference TRBV19 and TRBJ1-1, is DGGITQSPKYLFRKEGQNVTLSCEQNLNHDAMYWYRQDPGQGLRLIYYSQIVNDFQKGDIAEGYSVSREKKESFPLTVTSAQKNPTAFYLCASSIETLSRGANTEAFFGQGTRLTVV.

The sample holds a few counts of this clone. The chain recombines TRBV29-1 with TRBJ2-7; D call uncertain. This CDR3 has 13 residues. V was clipped by 4 bases and J by 1 base, with 11 bases between them. CDR1 SQVTM and CDR2 ANQGSEA come from the germline V gene. The CDR3 bases are TGCAGCGTTGTGGACCGGATTTCCTACGAGCAGTACTTC. It yields the protein CSVVDRISYEQYF.

The genes are TRBV9 and TRBJ2-7, with 7 nucleotides matching TRBD1. The trim removed 4 bases at V and 2 bases at J, leaving 3 bases unmatched. CDR1 is SGDLS and CDR2 is YYNGEE in the germline V gene. This CDR3 is 13 amino acids long. The CDR3 DNA reads TGTGCCAGCAGCCCAGGACAGGCCTACGAGCAGTACTTC. Translation: CASSPGQAYEQYF.

V usage is TRBV9 and J usage is TRBJ2-5; tentative D call: TRBD2 (7 bases). Germline V gene data show CDR1 as SGDLS and CDR2 as YYNGEE. Trimming cost V 2 bases and J 5 bases, with 16 bases left between them. The CDR3 has 15 amino acids. The CDR3 sequence is CASSVGGGSVETQYF. The CDR3 bases are TGTGCCAGCAGCGTGGGAGGGGGTTCCGTGGAGACCCAGTACTTC.

This clone was detected once. The rearrangement uses TRBV6-1 and TRBJ1-2; D not certain. CDR3 length equals 15 residues. The V and J ends lost 0 bases and 3 bases respectively, with 11 bases between them. Per the germline V gene, CDR1 is MNHNS and CDR2 is SASEGT. CDR3 in amino acids: CASSEAGPRYYGYTF. The CDR3 DNA follows: TGTGCCAGCAGTGAAGCCGGACCTCGCTACTATGGCTACACCTTC.

This clone has just a few counts. V and J are TRBV15 and TRBJ2-2; D may be TRBD2 (5 bases). The germline V gene encodes CDR1 LNHNV and CDR2 YYDKDF (reference sequence). CDR3 size: 15 residues. Trimming removed 2 bases from V and 7 bases from J, with 14 bases in between. CDR3 loop: CATSRSRVASGELFF. Written as DNA, the CDR3 is TGTGCCACCAGCAGATCGCGGGTTGCCAGCGGGGAGCTGTTTTTT. Variable domain in full (rest from reference TRBV15 and TRBJ2-2): DAMVIQNPRYQVTQFGKPVTLSCSQTLNHNVMYWYQQKSSQAPKLLFHYYDKDFNNEADTPDNFQSRRPNTSFCFLDIRSPGLGDTAMYLCATSRSRVASGELFFGEGSRLTVL.

In this sample, this clone turned up once. The J gene is TRBJ2-1, the V gene TRBV29-1, with D perhaps TRBD1 or TRBD2 (5 bases each). V gave up 7 bases and J gave up 4 bases, with 17 bases separating them. The V gene's germline CDR1 is SQVTM and CDR2 ANQGSEA. The CDR3 loop spans 14 amino acids. CDR3 coding DNA: TGCAGCGGTTCCGGGACCACATTGTACAATGAGCAGTTCTTC. Encoded protein: CSGSGTTLYNEQFF.

This clone was observed a few times. The rearrangement uses TRBV30 and TRBJ2-7, with D perhaps TRBD1 (6 bases). The CDR3 runs to 11 residues. CDR1 and CDR2 (germline): GTSNPN, SVGIG (reference sequence). V shed 6 bases and J shed 6 bases, with 12 bases lying between them. As DNA, the CDR3 is TGTGCCTGCACTACAGGGACCGAGCAGTACTTC. It codes for CACTTGTEQYF.

As to this clone: The identical CDR3 is also encoded by other nucleotide sequences in the sample. CDR3 DNA: TGCGCCAGCAGCTTACCGACAGGGGGCTCCTACAATGAGCAGTTCTTC. Amino acids: CASSLPTGGSYNEQFF. This chain links TRBV5-1 with TRBJ2-1; 9 nucleotides agree with TRBD1. Unmatched junction bases numbered 3, after V lost 2 bases and J lost 0 bases. The V gene's germline CDR1 is SGHRS and CDR2 YFSETQ. CDR3 length: 16 amino acids.

The J gene is TRBJ2-2, the V gene TRBV19; TRBD2 matches at 8 bases. The CDR3 length is 16 residues. The germline V gene encodes CDR1 LNHDA and CDR2 SQIVND (reference sequence). The V and J ends lost 6 bases and 1 base, in that order; junction bases with no gene match: 7. CDR3 bases: TGTGCCAGTAGCAGACCCGGGACTAGGAACACCGGGGAGCTGTTTTTT. Translating gives CASSRPGTRNTGELFF.

The chain carries TRBV27 and TRBJ1-1, with D maybe TRBD1 (5 bases). Between the trimmed V and J ends, which lost 3 bases and 0 bases, there was a span of 17 bases. This CDR3 has 17 residues. The germline V gene has CDR1 MNHEY and CDR2 SMNVEV (reference sequence). This CDR3 is CASSFRTSRGMNTEAFF. CDR3 bases: TGTGCCAGCAGTTTTAGGACATCCCGGGGCATGAACACTGAAGCTTTCTTT.

The J gene is TRBJ1-2, the V gene TRBV5-8, with TRBD1 as a possible D gene (5 bases). The CDR3 runs to 13 residues. Germline assignment: CDR1 SGHTS and CDR2 YDEGEE. V was trimmed by 4 bases and J by 4 bases, leaving 11 bases between them. The CDR3 region is CASSTDGGYGYTF. Written as DNA, the CDR3 is TGTGCCAGCAGCACCGACGGGGGCTATGGCTACACCTTC.

V and J are TRBV25-1 and TRBJ1-2; D gene uncertain. V dropped 5 bases and J dropped 4 bases, with 11 bases sitting between them. The germline V gene has CDR1 MGHDK and CDR2 SYGVNS. This CDR3 contains 13 residues. The CDR3 DNA reads TGTGCCAGCAGTCACAGCGCTGGCTATGGCTACACCTTC. This sequence encodes CASSHSAGYGYTF.

V is TRBV9 and J is TRBJ2-7; D not certain. In germline, CDR1 is SGDLS, CDR2 YYNGEE. CDR3 size: 14 residues. The V end was cut by 0 bases, the J end by 3 bases, with 10 bases between. CDR3 DNA: TGTGCCAGCAGCGTAGGAGAGACTCTCTACGAGCAGTACTTC. This sequence encodes CASSVGETLYEQYF.

The rearrangement uses TRBV7-2 and TRBJ2-7; possibly TRBD2 for D (6 bases). The CDR3 runs to 12 residues. The V end lost 3 bases, the J end lost 9 bases, and 12 bases lay between the germline ends. The V gene's germline CDR1 is SGHTA and CDR2 FQGNSA. The CDR3 DNA is TGTGCCAGCAGCTTGATGGAGCGGGCGCAGTACTTC. As protein: CASSLMERAQYF.

The chain combines TRBV4-1 with TRBJ2-1, with TRBD2 matching over 9 bases. The CDR3 totals 15 residues. CDR1 MGHRA and CDR2 YSYEKL come from the germline V gene. The junction had 7 bases not matched to a gene; V was cut back by 1 base and J by 9 bases. The CDR3 region has the DNA TGCGCCAGCAGCCAAGTGGGACTAGCTTTAGGTGAGCAGTTCTTC. This codes for CASSQVGLALGEQFF.